Following are 18 T cell receptor beta chains from one sample sequenced in a study of T-cell reconstitution after alpha-beta-depleted transplantation in children. Researchers prepared the TCRbeta library using unique molecular identifiers, the study reports. TCRdb independently ran MiXCR on the PCR reads; one entry per CDR3 protein. Of about 200,000 distinct CDR3 sequences in the sample, approximately 15% are singletons; the top ten hold 13%. The material sequenced was PBMCs from the stem cell graft donor, taken from the stem cell graft. The receptors were sampled from a human donor who donated a stem cell graft to a child with acute lymphoblastic leukemia.

Within the sample, this clonotype is medium-sized. V usage is TRBV5-1 and J usage is TRBJ2-7; D is possibly TRBD1 or TRBD2 (6 bases each). Germline CDR1 and CDR2: SGHRS and YFSETQ. V dropped 3 bases and J dropped 12 bases, with 19 bases sitting between them. There are 13 residues in the CDR3. DNA for the CDR3: TGCGCCAGCAGCTCGACAGGAGCGGCGGGATGGTACTTC. Translated: CASSSTGAAGWYF.

This clonotype appeared many times. The chain has TRBV20-1 and TRBJ2-1, with a possible D match to TRBD2 (5 bases). The germline CDR1 and CDR2 sequences are DFQATT and SNEGSKA (reference sequence). V lost 0 bases, J lost 2 bases, and 8 bases lay in between. CDR3 length: 14 residues. As DNA, the CDR3 is TGCAGTGCTAGAGAGGGGAGAGCCTACAATGAGCAGTTCTTC. Protein sequence: CSAREGRAYNEQFF.

In this sample, this clonotype turned up many times. The rearrangement uses TRBV15 and TRBJ2-5; D may be TRBD2 (6 bases). Trimming stripped 6 bases from V and 5 bases from J, with 19 bases between. Germline values: CDR1 LNHNV, CDR2 YYDKDF (reference sequence). The CDR3 loop spans 15 amino acids. The CDR3 region has the DNA TGTGCCACCAGTCCACAGGACTACCCCAAGGAGACCCAGTACTTC. Residues: CATSPQDYPKETQYF.

V gene TRBV12-3 or TRBV12-4 combines with J gene TRBJ1-6, with D perhaps TRBD1 (5 bases). This CDR3 has 15 amino acids. Trimming left V 6 bases short and J 0 bases short, with 9 bases between. The CDR3 loop reads CASRGESSYNSPLHF. The CDR3 coding sequence is TGTGCCAGCAGGGGGGAGAGCTCCTATAATTCACCCCTCCACTTT.

This clonotype was counted at least ten times. The chain joins TRBV29-1 to TRBJ2-7; D remains unclear. V was clipped by 3 bases and J by 4 bases, with 7 bases between them. Germline V gene data show CDR1 as SQVTM and CDR2 as ANQGSEA. This CDR3 has 11 amino acids. In DNA, the CDR3 is TGCAGCGTTGAGACGATTTACGAGCAGTACTTC. Amino acid sequence: CSVETIYEQYF.

The gene calls are TRBV5-1 and TRBJ1-1; 7 bases line up with TRBD1. Germline trimming cut 1 base from V and 5 bases from J; bases unmatched to any gene: 5. CDR1 is SGHRS, CDR2 YFSETQ, per germline. CDR3 length: 14 amino acids. The CDR3 bases are TGCGCCAGCAGCTTGACAGGGGTAAGGACTGAAGCTTTCTTT. Translated: CASSLTGVRTEAFF.

This clonotype was seen ten or more times. The chain employs TRBV6-5 and TRBJ2-4; perhaps TRBD2 as D (5 bases). CDR3 size: 16 residues. CDR1 and CDR2 from the germline V gene are MNHEY and SVGAGI. V was pared by 2 bases and J by 0 bases, with 11 bases between. CDR3 sequence reads: CASSYQRPLAKNIQYF. CDR3 coding DNA: TGTGCCAGCAGTTACCAGCGGCCTCTAGCCAAAAACATTCAGTACTTC.

The chain combines TRBV6-5 with TRBJ2-4; D is ambiguous. From germline, CDR1 is MNHEY and CDR2 SVGAGI. The CDR3 is made up of 16 amino acids. The V gene lost 0 bases and the J gene lost 6 bases, with 15 bases spanning the gap. In DNA, the CDR3 is TGTGCCAGCAGTTACTCGATAGATGGGTTGAGAAACATTCAGTACTTC. This encodes CASSYSIDGLRNIQYF.

Details on this clonotype: One junction end does not reproduce the germline sequence, and a read error may be involved. This chain uses TRBV20-1 with TRBJ2-7; 9 bases agree with TRBD1. This CDR3 contains 14 residues. Germline CDR1 reads DFQATT; CDR2 reads SNEGSKA (reference sequence). CDR3 in DNA: TGCAGTGCGAGAGGTGGGACAGGGCCCCACGAGCAGTACTTC. Translation: CSARGGTGPHEQYF.

This clonotype was picked up many times. The chain uses TRBV5-5 and TRBJ2-2, with D maybe TRBD1 (6 bases). V lost 3 bases to trimming and J lost 7 bases, with 13 bases between them. The CDR3 consists of 14 residues. Germline-derived CDR1 and CDR2 are SGHKS and YYEKEE (reference sequence). In DNA, the CDR3 is TGTGCCAGCAGCTCAGGGGTTGGCAGCGGGGAGCTGTTTTTT. Protein sequence: CASSSGVGSGELFF.

This clonotype was seen repeatedly, ten times or more. V and J are TRBV5-1 and TRBJ2-2, with 12 bases matching TRBD1. Germline CDR1 reads SGHRS; CDR2 reads YFSETQ. V lost 7 bases and J lost 3; bases outside the gene matches: 16. The CDR3 is 19 amino acids. CDR3 in DNA: TGCGCCAGCCTCCTCGCGGGGACAGGGGGCACCTACGACACCGGGGAGCTGTTTTTT. Amino acid sequence: CASLLAGTGGTYDTGELFF.

This clonotype showed up many times. The chain carries TRBV2 and TRBJ2-3; tentatively, D is TRBD2 (6 bases). The CDR3 is made up of 15 amino acids. Germline loops: CDR1 SNHLY, CDR2 FYNNEI. Trimming removed 5 bases at V and 5 bases at J, with 17 bases between. The CDR3 region has the DNA TGTGCCAGCAGTCCCAGACTAGGGAAACAAGATACGCAGTATTTT. Amino acid sequence: CASSPRLGKQDTQYF.

At least ten counts were recorded for this clonotype. One end of the junction is discordant with germline, which a read error may explain. This sequence joins TRBV20-1 and TRBJ1-5, with D hard to call. CDR1 is DFQATT and CDR2 is SNEGSKA in the germline V gene (reference sequence). CDR3 length: 13 residues. The DNA for the CDR3 is TGCAGTGCGAGAGGACGGCTAAATCAGCCCCAGCATTTT. It specifies CSARGRLNQPQHF.

This sequence joins TRBV10-3 and TRBJ1-2; 9 positions agree with TRBD1. V shed 0 bases, J shed 2 bases, and the junction held 10 bases outside the gene matches. CDR1 is ENHRY and CDR2 is SYGVKD in the germline V gene. The CDR3 is made up of 18 amino acids. CDR3 in amino acids: CAISESGTGSRGNYGYTF. The CDR3 DNA follows: TGTGCCATCAGTGAGTCTGGGACAGGGTCGCGCGGGAACTATGGCTACACCTTC.

This clonotype was seen only a few times. V gene TRBV3-1 combines with J gene TRBJ2-1, with TRBD1 matching 7 bases. J gave up 4 bases and V 0 bases, and 9 bases lay outside the gene matches. The CDR3 consists of 17 residues. Germline CDR1 is LGHDT and CDR2 is YNNKEL (reference sequence). The CDR3, as DNA: TGTGCCAGCAGCCAAGATTATTCGGGACAGCTTTACAATGAGCAGTTCTTC. This codes for CASSQDYSGQLYNEQFF.

Ten or more counts support this clonotype. The chain combines TRBV4-1 with TRBJ2-7, with 9 bases lining up with TRBD2. Germline V gene lookup returns CDR1 MGHRA and CDR2 YSYEKL. V gave up 4 bases and J gave up 0 bases; unmatched junction bases: 13. CDR3 length equals 18 residues. The CDR3: CASSPRPPSGESSYEQYF. The CDR3 nucleotides are TGCGCCAGCAGCCCCCGACCCCCTAGCGGGGAGAGCTCCTACGAGCAGTACTTC.

V usage is TRBV3-1 and J usage is TRBJ2-6; D remains ambiguous. Germline values: CDR1 LGHDT, CDR2 YNNKEL (reference sequence). V lost 1 base and J lost 2, with 12 bases in between. This CDR3 is built from 17 residues. CDR3 sequence (DNA): TGTGCCAGCAGCCAAGGGTTTGGCTTTACTGGGGCCAACGTCCTGACTTTC. Encoded protein: CASSQGFGFTGANVLTF. Combining the CDR3 with reference TRBV3-1 and TRBJ2-6 gives the whole variable domain DTAVSQTPKYLVTQMGNDKSIKCEQNLGHDTMYWYKQDSKKFLKIMFSYNNKELIINETVPNRFSPKSPDKAHLNLHINSLELGDSAVYFCASSQGFGFTGANVLTFGAGSRLTVL.

The chain employs TRBV5-1 and TRBJ2-1; no reliable D call. The CDR3 loop spans 15 amino acids. Trimming removed 6 bases from V and 1 base from J, with 14 bases in between. The germline V gene has CDR1 SGHRS and CDR2 YFSETQ. In DNA form, the CDR3 reads TGCGCCAGCACCGTGGATGGTGGGTCCTACAATGAGCAGTTCTTC. The encoded protein is CASTVDGGSYNEQFF.